The present TCR beta chain was sequenced within a study of T cell responses to AZD1222 COVID-19 vaccine. The germline V gene has CDR1 MNHEY and CDR2 SVGAGI. The V end was cut by 5 bases, the J end by 6 bases, with 8 bases between. This CDR3 has 11 amino acids. TCRdb's table, derived via immunoSEQ multiplex PCR, lists solely in-frame clones and lacks some. The sample includes about 96,000 clones, roughly 90% of them seen just once. Here the sequenced sample was peripheral blood, taken on day 0 of AZD1222 vaccination. This rearrangement joins TRBV6-5 to TRBJ2-7; D may be TRBD2 (5 bases). The source of this sequence is an adult in good health. CDR3 sequence: CASSRGSEQYF. The CDR3 nucleotides are TGTGCCAGCAGTAGAGGGTCCGAGCAGTACTTC.